The 25 T cell receptor beta chains listed next were all sequenced from one sample in a study of blood T cell repertoires in COVID-19. Libraries were prepared by immunoSEQ multiplex PCR; TCRdb keeps only in-frame clonotypes and omits some of them. This table has roughly 200,000 clones, 75% to 90% appearing once. The source material was peripheral blood. Receptor source: a man aged 40-49 years with acute or convalescent COVID-19.

The table lists this clone with a few counts. The gene calls are TRBV7-9 and TRBJ1-5; 7 nucleotides agree with TRBD1. Trimming took 5 bases from V and 11 from J; bases not matched to a gene: 9. The CDR3 runs 13 residues. Germline V gene sequence: CDR1 SEHNR, CDR2 FQNEAQ (reference sequence). The CDR3: CASSPTGDSAQHF. The CDR3 nucleotides read TGTGCCAGCAGCCCCACAGGGGACTCAGCCCAGCATTTT.

This clone was seen only a few times. The V and J genes are TRBV5-1 and TRBJ2-1; TRBD2 matches 10 bases. V shed 3 bases, J shed 0 bases, and the junction held 12 bases outside the gene matches. This CDR3 is built from 19 residues. CDR1 SGHRS and CDR2 YFSETQ come from the germline V gene. The DNA of the CDR3 is TGCGCCAGCAGCTACGGGAGCGGGGGGGCCCTGGGCTCCTACAATGAGCAGTTCTTC. Amino acids: CASSYGSGGALGSYNEQFF.

In this sample, this clone turned up a few times. V gene TRBV5-4 combines with J gene TRBJ2-7; 10 nucleotides agree with TRBD2. J gave up 2 bases and V 4 bases, and 9 bases lay outside the gene matches. The germline V gene has CDR1 SGHNT and CDR2 YYREEE (reference sequence). CDR3 length equals 16 residues. The CDR3 is CASSPPASGGAYEQYF. The CDR3 nucleotides read TGTGCCAGCAGCCCTCCCGCTAGCGGGGGAGCCTACGAGCAGTACTTC.

J is TRBJ1-2 and V is TRBV2, with 7 positions matching TRBD1. Germline CDR1 reads SNHLY; CDR2 reads FYNNEI. Trimming took 7 bases from V and 0 from J; bases not matched to a gene: 5. The CDR3 totals 14 residues. As DNA, the CDR3 is TGTGCCAGCACCTGGGGACAGCCTAACTATGGCTACACCTTC. It codes for CASTWGQPNYGYTF. Supplemented by reference TRBV2 and TRBJ1-2, the full variable domain reads EPEVTQTPSHQVTQMGQEVILRCVPISNHLYFYWYRQILGQKVEFLVSFYNNEISEKSEIFDDQFSVERPDGSNFTLKIRSTKLEDSAMYFCASTWGQPNYGYTFGSGTRLTVV.

The chain couples TRBV19 to TRBJ1-1, with D tentatively TRBD1 (5 bases). This CDR3 has 12 residues. Germline CDR1 LNHDA, CDR2 SQIVND (reference sequence). Trimming removed 7 bases from V and 6 bases from J, with 12 bases in between. In DNA, the CDR3 is TGTGCCAGTACAGGGCCCTTGGCTGAAGCTTTCTTT. Its translation is CASTGPLAEAFF.

J is TRBJ1-1 and V is TRBV6-7; TRBD1 agrees at 11 bases. TRBV6-7 is an ORF, with its function uncertain. Trimming at V came to 7 bases and at J to 4 bases, leaving 11 bases not matched to a gene. The CDR3 sequence is 16 residues long. The CDR3: CASIPDRGREGTEAFF. CDR3 DNA sequence: TGTGCCAGCATCCCGGACAGGGGGCGCGAGGGCACTGAAGCTTTCTTT.

The rearrangement joins TRBV7-8 to TRBJ2-3; D might be TRBD2 (6 bases). V lost 4 bases and J lost 0, with 20 bases in between. The CDR3 has 18 amino acids. The germline V gene has CDR1 SGHVS and CDR2 FQNEAQ. CDR3: CASSSRRSTGTSTDTQYF. CDR3 DNA: TGTGCCAGCAGCTCCCGCCGATCTACCGGGACTAGCACAGATACGCAGTATTTT.

The genes are TRBV5-6 and TRBJ2-7, with TRBD1 as a possible D gene (6 bases). CDR3 length equals 15 residues. From germline, CDR1 is SGHDT and CDR2 YYEEEE. V was pared by 2 bases and J by 3 bases, with 15 bases between. The CDR3 DNA sequence: TGTGCCAGCAGCTTTAAAACAGGGTGGATCTACGAGCAGTACTTC. Residues: CASSFKTGWIYEQYF.

This chain connects TRBV3-1 (or the pseudogene TRBV3-2) to TRBJ2-2; TRBD2 aligns across 15 bases. Germline-derived CDR1 and CDR2 are LGHDT and YNNKEL (reference sequence). The V segment lost 1 base and the J segment 1 base; nucleotides outside the gene matches: 1. The CDR3 has 18 residues. The CDR3 here is CASSQGTSGGENTGELFF. CDR3 nucleotides: TGTGCCAGCAGCCAAGGGACTAGCGGGGGGGAGAACACCGGGGAGCTGTTTTTT.

The chain links TRBV18 to TRBJ2-7, with a possible D match to TRBD2 (7 bases). Trimming cost V 5 bases and J 7 bases, with 12 bases left between them. CDR1 and CDR2 from the germline V gene are KGHSH and LQKENI. This CDR3 is 12 amino acids long. DNA of the CDR3: TGTGCCAGCTCAGCGGGGGCCTGGGAGCAGTACTTC. The encoded protein is CASSAGAWEQYF.

The V call is TRBV25-1, the J call TRBJ2-4; 8 bases are shared with TRBD1. V shed 1 base, J shed 5 bases, and the junction held 4 bases outside the gene matches. The length of the CDR3 is 15 residues. Germline CDR1 reads MGHDK; CDR2 reads SYGVNS. CDR3 sequence (DNA): TGTGCCAGCAGTGAATCACAGGGGGATGAAAACATTCAGTACTTC. Protein: CASSESQGDENIQYF. Drawing the rest from reference TRBV25-1 and TRBJ2-4, the complete variable domain is EADIYQTPRYLVIGTGKKITLECSQTMGHDKMYWYQQDPGMELHLIHYSYGVNSTEKGDLSSESTVSRIRTEHFPLTLESARPSHTSQYLCASSESQGDENIQYFGAGTRLSVL.

The chain joins TRBV11-2 to TRBJ2-7; 8 positions match TRBD2. Germline CDR1 is SGHAT and CDR2 is FQNNGV. This CDR3 is built from 15 residues. Germline trimming cut 3 bases from V and 4 bases from J; bases unmatched to any gene: 8. The CDR3 coding sequence is TGTGCCAGCAGCTTCGGGAGGGGGGGATGGTACGAGCAGTACTTC. This translates into CASSFGRGGWYEQYF.

Regarding this clone: This specimen includes other DNA sequences encoding the same CDR3. The rearrangement uses TRBV19 and TRBJ2-1; weak D call: TRBD2 (6 bases). Trimming took 3 bases from V and 7 from J, leaving 10 bases between them. This CDR3 spans 13 amino acids. CDR1 LNHDA and CDR2 SQIVND come from the germline V gene (reference sequence). In DNA form, the CDR3 reads TGTGCCAGTAGTATCGGCGGAGGGAATGAGCAGTTCTTC. It is translated as CASSIGGGNEQFF.

The J gene is TRBJ1-6, the V gene TRBV7-9; D remains unclear. Trimming removed 2 bases from V and 9 bases from J, with 14 bases in between. This CDR3 region has 15 residues. The germline V gene encodes CDR1 SEHNR and CDR2 FQNEAQ (reference sequence). The CDR3: CASSLSRTLSSPLHF. CDR3 in DNA: TGTGCCAGCAGCTTATCCCGGACTCTTAGTTCACCCCTCCACTTT.

This chain uses TRBV5-4 with TRBJ1-2; a possible D gene is TRBD1 (6 bases). Trimming stripped 0 bases from V and 6 bases from J, with 12 bases between. This CDR3 region has 14 residues. Germline V CDR1 and CDR2: SGHNT, YYREEE (reference sequence). DNA of the CDR3: TGTGCCAGCAGCTTGGCCGGGGGGCAGGATGGCTACACCTTC. Protein sequence: CASSLAGGQDGYTF.

The rearrangement links TRBV27 to TRBJ2-3, with 7 bases aligning to TRBD1. This CDR3 has 15 amino acids. Germline trimming cut 6 bases from V and 0 bases from J; bases unmatched to any gene: 6. Germline V gene sequence: CDR1 MNHEY, CDR2 SMNVEV (reference sequence). CDR3 sequence reads: CASRPGGPSTDTQYF. CDR3 sequence (DNA): TGTGCCAGCAGACCAGGGGGACCTAGCACAGATACGCAGTATTTT.

There are a few counts of this clone. This chain uses TRBV19 with TRBJ1-2, with D possibly matching TRBD1 (5 bases). Germline loops: CDR1 LNHDA, CDR2 SQIVND (reference sequence). This CDR3 has 13 amino acids. Trimming took 3 bases from V and 6 from J, leaving 11 bases between them. The CDR3 region has the DNA TGTGCCAGTAGTATCCGGTTGACAGATGGCTACACCTTC. Its protein product is CASSIRLTDGYTF.

The gene calls are TRBV6-5 and TRBJ2-7; the match to TRBD1 covers 8 bases. The CDR3 covers 14 residues. Losses at the gene ends were 5 bases for V and 1 base for J; bases not matched to a gene: 4. Per germline, CDR1 MNHEY and CDR2 SVGAGI. The CDR3 nucleotides are TGTGCCAGCAGTCGACAGGGGACTTCCTACGAGCAGTACTTC. Protein: CASSRQGTSYEQYF.

This clone was seen only once. V is TRBV6-1 and J is TRBJ2-3; D not resolved. V lost 3 bases and J lost 10, with 8 bases in between. CDR3 size: 11 residues. Germline CDR1 MNHNS, CDR2 SASEGT. Written as DNA, the CDR3 is TGTGCCAGCAGTGATGTAGTGCCGCAGTATTTT. It translates to CASSDVVPQYF.

To note about this clone: The junction departs from the called germline gene at one end, perhaps through a read error. V is TRBV18 and J is TRBJ1-1; D is possibly TRBD1 (5 bases). The CDR3 totals 14 residues. Germline V gene sequence: CDR1 KGHSH, CDR2 LQKENI. CDR3 protein: CASSLLGPNSEAFF. The CDR3 DNA follows: TGTGCCAGCTCCCTATTGGGGCCGAACTCTGAAGCTTTCTTT.

In its sample, this clone is medium-sized (0.01 to 0.1%). V gene TRBV6-2 or TRBV6-3 combines with J gene TRBJ1-2; D perhaps matches TRBD1 (6 bases). The germline CDR1 and CDR2 sequences are MNHEY and SVGEGT. V lost 4 bases, J lost 6 bases, and 12 bases lay in between. CDR3 size: 13 residues. In DNA form, the CDR3 reads TGTGCCAGCAGTTTTGGACAGTTGGATGGCTACACCTTC. This codes for CASSFGQLDGYTF.

This clone occurred once. V is TRBV28 and J is TRBJ1-4, with a possible D match to TRBD1 (6 bases). Trimming took off 7 bases at V and 3 bases at J, with 15 bases between the two ends. This CDR3 spans 15 amino acids. Looked up from germline, CDR1 is MDHEN and CDR2 is SYDVKM. The CDR3 loop is CASIPQGSPNEKLFF. The CDR3 DNA follows: TGTGCCAGCATCCCTCAGGGGTCACCTAATGAAAAACTGTTTTTT. Full variable domain (outside the CDR3, taken from reference TRBV28 and TRBJ1-4): DVKVTQSSRYLVKRTGEKVFLECVQDMDHENMFWYRQDPGLGLRLIYFSYDVKMKEKGDIPEGYSVSREKKERFSLILESASTNQTSMYLCASIPQGSPNEKLFFGSGTQLSVL.

V and J are TRBV30 and TRBJ2-3; 8 nucleotides agree with TRBD1. The CDR3 length is 14 residues. Germline V CDR1 and CDR2: GTSNPN, SVGIG (reference sequence). Trimming cost V 2 bases and J 1 base; bases outside gene matches: 2. The CDR3 loop is CAWSMGQGTDTQYF. In DNA, the CDR3 is TGTGCCTGGAGTATGGGACAGGGCACAGATACGCAGTATTTT.

This clone was counted a single time. The genes are TRBV7-2 and TRBJ1-2; D might be TRBD1 (5 bases). Germline CDR1 SGHTA, CDR2 FQGNSA. This CDR3 is 13 amino acids long. The V end was cut by 2 bases, the J end by 8 bases, with 12 bases between. CDR3 in amino acids: CASSLRRGDGYTF. The CDR3 coding sequence is TGTGCCAGCAGCTTACGGAGGGGCGACGGCTACACCTTC.

The chain combines TRBV30 with TRBJ2-7; a weak D match, TRBD1 (6 bases). Trimming removed 3 bases from V and 2 bases from J, with 11 bases in between. The germline CDR1 and CDR2 sequences are GTSNPN and SVGIG (reference sequence). This CDR3 comprises 13 residues. Here the CDR3 reads CAWRPGVAYEQYF. The CDR3 bases are TGTGCCTGGAGGCCAGGGGTTGCCTACGAGCAGTACTTC.